This T cell receptor (beta chain) is from a study of T cell repertoires in cytomegalovirus infection. TCRdb itself ran the reads through MiXCR, one entry per CDR3 protein. The sample has around 180,000 distinct CDR3 sequences, 15% to 20% seen once. At least ten counts were recorded for this clonotype. The junction had 7 bases not matched to a gene; V was cut back by 7 bases and J by 1 base. CDR1 and CDR2 (germline): SQVTM, ANQGSEA. The CDR3 runs 14 residues. The chain uses TRBV29-1 and TRBJ2-5, with 9 bases identical to TRBD2. The TCR originated in a human donor in good health (CMV status not recorded). Some clones in this sample may be carry-over from other donors' samples. The sample taken for sequencing was PBMCs. The CDR3 DNA is TGCAGCGCCACCGGGACTAGCAGCCAAGAGACCCAGTACTTC. Protein: CSATGTSSQETQYF.